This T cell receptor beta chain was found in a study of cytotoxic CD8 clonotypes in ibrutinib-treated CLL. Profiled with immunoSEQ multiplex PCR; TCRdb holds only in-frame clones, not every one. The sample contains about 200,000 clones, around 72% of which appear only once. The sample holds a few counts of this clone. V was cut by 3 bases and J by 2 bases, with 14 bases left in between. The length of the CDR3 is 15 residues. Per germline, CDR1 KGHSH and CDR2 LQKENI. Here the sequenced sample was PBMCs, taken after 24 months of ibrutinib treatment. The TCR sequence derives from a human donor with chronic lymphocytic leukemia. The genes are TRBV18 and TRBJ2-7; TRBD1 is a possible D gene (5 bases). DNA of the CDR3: TGTGCCAGCTCACCGGTGGCAGGGTTGACCTACGAGCAGTACTTC. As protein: CASSPVAGLTYEQYF.